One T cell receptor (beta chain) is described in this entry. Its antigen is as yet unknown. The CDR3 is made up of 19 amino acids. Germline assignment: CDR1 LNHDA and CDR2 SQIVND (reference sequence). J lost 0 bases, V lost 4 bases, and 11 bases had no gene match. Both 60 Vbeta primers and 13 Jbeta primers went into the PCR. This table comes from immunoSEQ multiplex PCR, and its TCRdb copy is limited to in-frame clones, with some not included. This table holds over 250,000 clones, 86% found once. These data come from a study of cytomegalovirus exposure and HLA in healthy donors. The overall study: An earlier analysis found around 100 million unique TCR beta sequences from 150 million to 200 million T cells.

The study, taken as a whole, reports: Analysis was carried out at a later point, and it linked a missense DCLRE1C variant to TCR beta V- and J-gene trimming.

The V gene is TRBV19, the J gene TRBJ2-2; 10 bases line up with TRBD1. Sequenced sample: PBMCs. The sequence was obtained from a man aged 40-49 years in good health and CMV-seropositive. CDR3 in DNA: TGTGCCAGTAGTACTATCCTCGGACAGGGGGGAACGAACACCGGGGAGCTGTTTTTT. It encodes CASSTILGQGGTNTGELFF.